This T cell receptor (beta chain) was documented in a study of T cells after posttransplantation cyclophosphamide. Study-level findings and limits: Skin or GI-infiltrating T cells shared few TRB sequences with blood. Later post-transplant blood repertoires were often dominated by donor CD8+ memory clones. TRB clonality was highly associated with recipient CMV seropositivity and reactivation.

Some clones are missing from TCRdb's copy, which holds only in-frame ones; the method was immunoSEQ multiplex PCR. The repertoire holds 9,000 to 15,000 clones, with roughly 1.9% as singletons. This clone was observed a few times. Its specificity is unknown. The CDR3 loop spans 15 amino acids. CDR1 and CDR2 (germline): LNHDA, SQIVND (reference sequence). The germline V and J ends were trimmed by 3 bases and 3 bases, with 12 bases remaining between them. Busulfan-fludarabine conditioning, marrow transplant, and cyclophosphamide on days +3 and +4 were administered. Sample: PBMCs, taken after allogeneic stem cell transplant with posttransplant cyclophosphamide. The TCR was taken from a young adult male patient who received an allogeneic stem cell transplant from a related donor, was CMV-positive, and had no GVHD. Among the T cells, some may be from the graft donor. The V call is TRBV19, the J call TRBJ1-5; D is possibly TRBD1 (6 bases). This CDR3 reads CASSIGGADNQPQHF. The CDR3 DNA reads TGTGCCAGTAGTATTGGGGGGGCTGACAATCAGCCCCAGCATTTT.